A single sample is the source of the 21 T cell receptor beta chains below, sequenced in a study of cytomegalovirus exposure and HLA in healthy donors. The PCR contained 60 Vbeta and 13 Jbeta primers. Sequenced by immunoSEQ multiplex PCR; TCRdb stores in-frame clones only, minus some. The sample comprises some 120,000 clones, about two thirds of which are singletons, and approximately 8.2% rests with the top ten. Sequences were obtained from PBMCs. These receptors were taken from a woman aged 40 to 50 in good health and CMV-seropositive.

The DNA of the CDR3 is TGTGCCAGCAGTGAAGCGCGACAGGCCTATGGCTACACCTTC. Translation: CASSEARQAYGYTF. The chain recombines TRBV2 with TRBJ1-2; the D gene is possibly TRBD1 (6 bases). V gave up 0 bases and J gave up 4 bases, with 9 bases separating them. This CDR3 has 14 amino acids. Germline V gene lookup returns CDR1 SNHLY and CDR2 FYNNEI.

This rearrangement joins TRBV7-8 to TRBJ2-5; D may be TRBD2 (5 bases). CDR3 length equals 12 residues. Germline V gives CDR1 SGHVS, CDR2 FQNEAQ. Deletions cut 1 base from V and 11 bases from J, with 11 bases between. CDR3 nucleotide sequence: TGTGCCAGCAGCTTAGGCTATGGGGAGCAGTACTTC. Translated, it gives CASSLGYGEQYF.

V usage is TRBV7-9 and J usage is TRBJ2-7; D is unclear. Germline V gene sequence: CDR1 SEHNR, CDR2 FQNEAQ (reference sequence). Trimming pared 1 base from V and 2 bases from J, leaving 6 bases between. This CDR3 comprises 13 residues. CDR3 bases: TGTGCCAGCAGCTTAGACGGTCCCTACGAGCAGTACTTC. This sequence encodes CASSLDGPYEQYF.

This sequence joins TRBV5-1 and TRBJ1-4, with D maybe TRBD1 (6 bases). The germline CDR1 and CDR2 sequences are SGHRS and YFSETQ. Trimming took 0 bases from V and 3 from J, leaving 12 bases between them. This CDR3 region has 16 residues. DNA for the CDR3: TGCGCCAGCAGCTTGGCTCAGGGGCCTGCTAATGAAAAACTGTTTTTT. Translating it yields CASSLAQGPANEKLFF.

The CDR3 DNA is TGTGCCAGCAGTTACGGACAGAACTATGGCTACACCTTC. It is translated as CASSYGQNYGYTF. This rearrangement joins TRBV6-5 to TRBJ1-2, with D maybe TRBD1 (6 bases). Germline V gene data show CDR1 as MNHEY and CDR2 as SVGAGI. Trimming removed 2 bases at V and 2 bases at J, with 6 bases between. The CDR3 contains 13 residues.

This chain uses TRBV4-1 with TRBJ2-7; 9 bases are a match to TRBD1. Trimming cost V 5 bases and J 0 bases; bases outside gene matches: 5. Germline V gene data show CDR1 as MGHRA and CDR2 as YSYEKL. The CDR3 is 15 residues long. CDR3 sequence (DNA): TGCGCCAGCAGCGTAGGACAGGGGATCTCCTACGAGCAGTACTTC. Translation gives CASSVGQGISYEQYF.

Turning to this clone: Other DNA sequences of this sample code for an identical CDR3. The chain is built from TRBV6-5 and TRBJ2-1; D remains unclear. The germline V and J ends were trimmed by 5 bases and 10 bases, with 15 bases remaining between them. Germline V gives CDR1 MNHEY, CDR2 SVGAGI. CDR3 length: 13 amino acids. As DNA, the CDR3 is TGTGCCAGCAGTATCCCTGCCTCTCGGGAGCAGTTCTTC. Its protein is CASSIPASREQFF.

The CDR3 here is CASSFTGPGYEQYF. CDR3 sequence (DNA): TGCGCCAGCAGCTTTACAGGGCCCGGCTACGAGCAGTACTTC. The V call is TRBV5-1, the J call TRBJ2-7, with a tentative D call TRBD1 (6 bases). This CDR3 is built from 14 residues. Trimming removed 2 bases at V and 3 bases at J, with 12 bases between. The germline V gene has CDR1 SGHRS and CDR2 YFSETQ.

This CDR3 is CASSYSNRDQPQHF. CDR3 nucleotide sequence: TGTGCCAGCAGTTACTCGAACAGGGATCAGCCCCAGCATTTT. This chain joins TRBV6-5 and TRBJ1-5, with D perhaps TRBD1 (6 bases). The CDR3 runs to 14 residues. Germline CDR1 MNHEY, CDR2 SVGAGI. The V gene lost 0 bases and the J gene lost 5 bases, with 8 bases spanning the gap.

CDR3 amino acids: CSALSRETQYF. CDR3 DNA: TGCAGTGCTCTATCGAGGGAGACCCAGTACTTC. V usage is TRBV20-1 and J usage is TRBJ2-5; D ambiguous. This CDR3 comprises 11 residues. V was shortened by 5 bases and J by 5 bases, with 9 bases between the two germline ends. CDR1 DFQATT and CDR2 SNEGSKA come from the germline V gene (reference sequence).

This clone was found a few times. Here the CDR3 DNA reads TGTGCCAGCAGTCCCCTCGGACTAGCGGGGGGGAAGGACTCCTACAATGAGCAGTTCTTC. This translates into CASSPLGLAGGKDSYNEQFF. The chain uses TRBV27 and TRBJ2-1; 15 bases are a match to TRBD2. The length of the CDR3 is 20 residues. Per germline, CDR1 MNHEY and CDR2 SMNVEV (reference sequence). Trimming at V came to 5 bases and at J to 0 bases, leaving 11 bases not matched to a gene.

V gene TRBV4-3 combines with J gene TRBJ2-1; possibly TRBD2 for D (5 bases). Germline V lookup: CDR1 LGHNA, CDR2 YSLEER. The V and J ends lost 0 bases and 7 bases respectively, with 10 bases between them. The CDR3 is made up of 14 amino acids. CDR3 region: CASSQDAGWNEQFF. Here the CDR3 DNA reads TGCGCCAGCAGCCAAGATGCGGGTTGGAATGAGCAGTTCTTC.

This clone is a singleton in its sample. The chain has TRBV19 and TRBJ2-5, with D perhaps matching TRBD1 (6 bases). CDR1 and CDR2 (germline): LNHDA, SQIVND (reference sequence). This CDR3 has 14 residues. Trimming shortened V by 3 bases and J by 4 bases, and 12 bases separated the two germline ends. The CDR3 loop is CASSMGARGETQYF. The CDR3, as DNA: TGTGCCAGTAGTATGGGAGCCAGGGGAGAGACCCAGTACTTC.

V is TRBV5-6 and J is TRBJ1-2; D call uncertain. Germline V gives CDR1 SGHDT, CDR2 YYEEEE. The CDR3 length is 13 residues. V was shortened by 2 bases and J by 6 bases, with 11 bases between the two germline ends. CDR3: CASSLNRVDGYTF. The DNA of the CDR3 is TGTGCCAGCAGCTTAAATCGGGTAGATGGCTACACCTTC. The full variable domain, its missing parts supplied by reference TRBV5-6 and TRBJ1-2, is DAGVTQSPTHLIKTRGQQVTLRCSPKSGHDTVSWYQQALGQGPQFIFQYYEEEERQRGNFPDRFSGHQFPNYSSELNVNALLLGDSALYLCASSLNRVDGYTFGSGTRLTVV.

This chain connects TRBV19 to TRBJ1-5, with D tentatively TRBD1 (5 bases). The CDR3 totals 15 residues. Germline CDR1 is LNHDA and CDR2 is SQIVND (reference sequence). Trimming shortened V by 3 bases and J by 3 bases, and 12 bases separated the two germline ends. The CDR3 is CASSITTAYNQPQHF. CDR3 sequence (DNA): TGTGCCAGTAGTATTACGACAGCGTACAATCAGCCCCAGCATTTT.

The chain has TRBV2 and TRBJ1-1; perhaps TRBD1 as D (6 bases). Trimming removed 8 bases at V and 0 bases at J, with 16 bases between. Germline CDR1 reads SNHLY; CDR2 reads FYNNEI. The CDR3 runs 15 residues. Here the CDR3 reads CASVWTAAMNTEAFF. CDR3 coding DNA: TGTGCCAGCGTATGGACAGCGGCGATGAACACTGAAGCTTTCTTT.

The chain is built from TRBV21-1 and TRBJ1-1; TRBD1 was called by the table and not checked on the DNA. TRBV21-1 is described as a pseudogene. This CDR3 is 17 amino acids long. The CDR3: CASSIFHGRKMNTEAFF. In nucleotides, the CDR3 is TGTGCCAGCAGTATTTTTCATGGCAGGAAGATGAACACTGAAGCTTTCTTT.

About this clone itself: One junction end does not reproduce the germline sequence, and a read error may be involved. The rearrangement links TRBV7-7 to TRBJ1-1; weak D call: TRBD1 (6 bases). Germline lookup yields CDR1 SSHAT and CDR2 FNYEAQ (reference sequence). The CDR3 consists of 13 residues. CDR3 DNA: TGTGCTAGCAGCTTAGTCGAGGGGGCTGAAGCTTTCTTT. Its protein product is CASSLVEGAEAFF.

The V gene is TRBV29-1, the J gene TRBJ2-7, with D tentatively TRBD1 (6 bases). There are 12 residues in the CDR3. Deletions cut 7 bases from V and 2 bases from J, with 12 bases between. Germline CDR1 is SQVTM and CDR2 is ANQGSEA. The CDR3 DNA reads as TGCAGCGGGACGGACAGCACCTACGAGCAGTACTTC. The encoded protein is CSGTDSTYEQYF.

The gene calls are TRBV4-3 and TRBJ2-5; 7 bases are shared with TRBD1. This CDR3 has 16 residues. The germline gives CDR1 LGHNA, CDR2 YSLEER. The V segment lost 0 bases and the J segment 6 bases; nucleotides outside the gene matches: 10. The CDR3: CASSQDHRGPAKTQYF. CDR3 bases: TGCGCCAGCAGCCAAGATCACAGGGGACCGGCGAAGACCCAGTACTTC.

This clone has just a few counts. V usage is TRBV15 and J usage is TRBJ2-1, with 7 bases lining up with TRBD1. The CDR3 runs to 15 residues. V lost 2 bases, J lost 2 bases, and 3 bases stayed unmatched. Germline V lookup: CDR1 LNHNV, CDR2 YYDKDF (reference sequence). The DNA of the CDR3 is TGTGCCACCAGCAGATACAGGGGAACCTACAATGAGCAGTTCTTC. Amino acid sequence: CATSRYRGTYNEQFF. The full variable domain, rest sourced from reference TRBV15 and TRBJ2-1, is DAMVIQNPRYQVTQFGKPVTLSCSQTLNHNVMYWYQQKSSQAPKLLFHYYDKDFNNEADTPDNFQSRRPNTSFCFLDIRSPGLGDTAMYLCATSRYRGTYNEQFFGPGTRLTVL.